This T cell receptor (beta chain) is from a study of a mutant IDH1 vaccine in newly diagnosed glioma. Study-level background: The sex distribution of treated patients was around 60% male and roughly 38% female, with a mean age of around 40 years. The study's findings and limits: There seemed to be no relation between pseudoprogression and changes in top peripheral T cell clonotypes.

The CDR3 has 14 residues. Germline CDR1 and CDR2: SNHLY and FYNNEI. Trimming took 3 bases from V and 6 from J, leaving 9 bases between them. This clone appeared once. Its cognate antigen is unknown. The time point: baseline, week 1 (first vaccination visit). Sample treatment: pre-vaccination baseline after standard-of-care therapy. Each tumor in the donors was a new WHO grade 3 or 4 astrocytoma, IDH1-mutant and ATRX-lost. Profiled with immunoSEQ multiplex PCR; TCRdb holds only in-frame clones, not every one. The table has tens of thousands of clones, around 80% seen once; the top ten hold approximately 2%.

The source was PBMCs, collected from a glioma patient treated with radiotherapy, temozolomide or both. The sequence was collected from a woman aged 40 to 50 with glioma. This chain links TRBV2 with TRBJ1-6; D may be TRBD1 (5 bases). Here the CDR3 DNA reads TGTGCCAGCAGTGAGCAAGGGGTTAATTCACCCCTCCACTTT. Protein: CASSEQGVNSPLHF.